Shown below are 32 T cell receptor beta chains from a single sample sequenced in a study of T cell repertoires in cytomegalovirus infection (dated by TCRdb to between 2018 and 2021). Sequenced on an Illumina HiSeq 1500. The public reads were reanalyzed by TCRdb: fastp trimming at Q25, MiXCR alignment, in-frame beta chains only. Here each entry gathers all rows of one CDR3 protein and keeps the most common genes and DNA. The table for this sample lists about 120,000 distinct CDR3 sequences; over 25% of them were counted only once. The top ten clones comprise around 41% of the sample. These receptors have no identified antigens. The treatment or condition label corresponds to: in vitro stimulation with specific CMV peptide epitopes to enrich CMV-specific T cells. This sample comprised CD8+ T cells from cultured PBMCs, obtained from culture after CMV antigen stimulation. The receptors here all came from a human donor in good health (CMV status not recorded). Some clones in this sample may be carry-over from other donors' samples.

This clonotype was detected only a few times. This rearrangement joins TRBV10-3 to TRBJ2-3; no clear D gene. Trimming shortened V by 6 bases and J by 2 bases, and 12 bases separated the two germline ends. CDR3 length: 14 amino acids. Germline-derived CDR1 and CDR2 are ENHRY and SYGVKD. Here the CDR3 DNA reads TGTGCCATCAGCCTAGGCATTTACACAGATACGCAGTATTTT. Amino acids: CAISLGIYTDTQYF.

V and J are TRBV6-2 or TRBV6-3 and TRBJ1-1; possibly TRBD1 for D (5 bases). Germline values: CDR1 MNHEY, CDR2 SVGEGT. CDR3 size: 15 residues. V dropped 5 bases and J dropped 6 bases, with 19 bases sitting between them. This CDR3 reads CASSNTRDRVSEAFF. The CDR3 coding sequence is TGTGCCAGCAGTAACACCAGGGACCGGGTGTCTGAAGCTTTCTTT.

This clonotype occurred a few times. The DNA for the CDR3 is TGTGCCAGCAGTTACTCAGCTGGGGACAATCAGCCCCAGCATTTT. Residues: CASSYSAGDNQPQHF. The rearrangement joins TRBV6-5 to TRBJ1-5, with unresolved D. V was clipped by 0 bases and J by 3 bases, with 9 bases between them. Germline V gene sequence: CDR1 MNHEY, CDR2 SVGAGI. This CDR3 has 15 residues.

This clonotype was seen repeatedly, ten times or more. The rearrangement links TRBV12-3 or TRBV12-4 to TRBJ1-5, with D possibly matching TRBD1 (5 bases). The length of the CDR3 is 15 residues. V gave up 2 bases and J gave up 5 bases, with 13 bases separating them. CDR3 coding DNA: TGTGCCAGCAGTTTATACGGGACCGCTGATCAGCCCCAGCATTTT. It is translated as CASSLYGTADQPQHF.

The rearrangement links TRBV7-6 to TRBJ2-1, with D unclear. V dropped 4 bases and J dropped 0 bases, with 10 bases sitting between them. The CDR3 loop spans 15 amino acids. Germline V gene sequence: CDR1 SGHVS, CDR2 FNYEAQ. The CDR3 reads CASSSTMSSYNEQFF. The DNA of the CDR3 is TGTGCCAGCAGCTCGACCATGAGCTCCTACAATGAGCAGTTCTTC.

This clonotype was seen only a few times. The chain carries TRBV7-2 and TRBJ2-3; D is perhaps TRBD2 (7 bases). The V gene lost 4 bases and the J gene lost 4 bases, with 9 bases spanning the gap. The germline V gene has CDR1 SGHTA and CDR2 FQGNSA. This CDR3 has 13 residues. Written as DNA, the CDR3 is TGTGCCAGCAGCTGGGGGGGGCCAGATACGCAGTATTTT. Protein product: CASSWGGPDTQYF.

The gene calls are TRBV7-2 and TRBJ2-3; TRBD2 matches 12 bases. The V and J ends lost 5 bases and 5 bases, in that order; junction bases with no gene match: 8. The germline V gene encodes CDR1 SGHTA and CDR2 FQGNSA. CDR3 length equals 16 residues. The CDR3 spells CASSPTSGGSIDTQYF. The CDR3 DNA reads as TGTGCCAGCAGCCCCACTAGCGGGGGGTCTATAGATACGCAGTATTTT.

This clonotype occurred many times. V and J are TRBV12-3 or TRBV12-4 and TRBJ2-1, with no clear D. The CDR3 is 15 amino acids. Trimming removed 7 bases from V and 4 bases from J, with 17 bases in between. The CDR3 spells CASTIPPPVYNEQFF. Written as DNA, the CDR3 is TGTGCCAGCACCATCCCCCCCCCTGTGTACAATGAGCAGTTCTTC.

This clonotype was recorded a few times. The chain is built from TRBV7-2 and TRBJ2-1; no reliable D call. CDR1 is SGHTA and CDR2 is FQGNSA in the germline V gene. V lost 2 bases, J lost 0 bases, and 20 bases lay in between. This CDR3 is built from 19 residues. This CDR3 is CASSLYVVALESSYNEQFF. DNA of the CDR3: TGTGCCAGCAGCTTATACGTAGTGGCACTGGAGAGCTCCTACAATGAGCAGTTCTTC.

This clonotype was picked up many times. The chain recombines TRBV20-1 with TRBJ1-2; a weak D match, TRBD1 (5 bases). Deletions cut 1 base from V and 2 bases from J, with 14 bases between. The CDR3 spans 15 residues. Germline V gene lookup returns CDR1 DFQATT and CDR2 SNEGSKA (reference sequence). The CDR3 spells CSARAPRGGNYGYTF. CDR3 sequence (DNA): TGCAGTGCTAGAGCGCCCCGCGGGGGGAACTATGGCTACACCTTC.

This clonotype was detected a few times. V and J are TRBV5-4 and TRBJ1-1; D is unresolved. Germline-derived CDR1 and CDR2 are SGHNT and YYREEE (reference sequence). This CDR3 has 17 residues. Trimming removed 0 bases from V and 4 bases from J, with 19 bases in between. CDR3 residues: CASSLDGVRLRSTEAFF. The CDR3 region has the DNA TGTGCCAGCAGCTTGGATGGGGTCAGGCTCCGAAGCACTGAAGCTTTCTTT. Looking up the rest from reference TRBV5-4 and TRBJ1-1 gives the full variable domain: ETGVTQSPTHLIKTRGQQVTLRCSSQSGHNTVSWYQQALGQGPQFIFQYYREEENGRGNFPPRFSGLQFPNYSSELNVNALELDDSALYLCASSLDGVRLRSTEAFFGQGTRLTVV.

This clonotype came up a few times. The chain is built from TRBV7-2 and TRBJ2-7, with D possibly TRBD2 on 5 matching bases. The V end lost 4 bases, the J end lost 5 bases, and 9 bases lay between the germline ends. This CDR3 has 12 amino acids. Germline V gives CDR1 SGHTA, CDR2 FQGNSA. CDR3 DNA sequence: TGTGCCAGCAGCTGGAGGTCCGACGAGCAGTACTTC. It specifies CASSWRSDEQYF.

The chain recombines TRBV25-1 with TRBJ2-7; 10 bases match TRBD1. CDR1 and CDR2 (germline): MGHDK, SYGVNS. V lost 10 bases and J lost 5; bases outside the gene matches: 5. The CDR3 loop spans 12 amino acids. The CDR3 DNA sequence: TGTGCCACCGGGACAGGGGTCCACGAGCAGTACTTC. This translates into CATGTGVHEQYF.

This rearrangement joins TRBV27 to TRBJ1-6; D may be TRBD1 (6 bases). Per germline, CDR1 MNHEY and CDR2 SMNVEV (reference sequence). The V and J ends lost 5 bases and 5 bases respectively, with 13 bases between them. The CDR3 extends over 15 amino acids. CDR3 DNA sequence: TGTGCCAGCAGTCCTTACAGGGAAAATAATTCACCCCTCCACTTT. Protein sequence: CASSPYRENNSPLHF.

This clonotype occurred many times. The gene calls are TRBV27 and TRBJ2-7, with TRBD2 matching 16 bases. This CDR3 comprises 15 residues. V shed 7 bases, J shed 5 bases, and the junction held 5 bases outside the gene matches. Germline loops: CDR1 MNHEY, CDR2 SMNVEV (reference sequence). CDR3 sequence (DNA): TGTGCCAGCAACTCAGGGACTAGCGGGGGGGACGAGCAGTACTTC. It encodes CASNSGTSGGDEQYF.

In its sample, this clonotype was seen a few times. The chain uses TRBV12-3 or TRBV12-4 and TRBJ2-1; D uncertain. V gave up 3 bases and J gave up 4 bases, with 13 bases separating them. The length of the CDR3 is 15 residues. CDR3 loop: CASSFDFQVYNEQFF. As DNA, the CDR3 is TGTGCCAGCAGTTTTGACTTTCAGGTATACAATGAGCAGTTCTTC.

This clonotype was detected a few times. The chain carries TRBV3-1 and TRBJ2-1, with D tentatively TRBD1 or TRBD2 (7 bases each). The CDR3 is made up of 16 amino acids. Per the germline V gene, CDR1 is LGHDT and CDR2 is YNNKEL (reference sequence). V was cut by 0 bases and J by 4 bases, with 13 bases left in between. Here the CDR3 reads CASSQEGRGGYNEQFF. The CDR3 DNA reads as TGTGCCAGCAGCCAAGAAGGCAGGGGGGGATACAATGAGCAGTTCTTC.

This clonotype was counted a few times. The gene calls are TRBV9 and TRBJ2-7, with no clear D. CDR1 is SGDLS and CDR2 is YYNGEE in the germline V gene. Trimming cost V 0 bases and J 2 bases, with 9 bases left between them. The CDR3 has 14 residues. The CDR3 region has the DNA TGTGCCAGCAGCGTAGATGGCAGGACCTACGAGCAGTACTTC. Amino acids: CASSVDGRTYEQYF.

V and J are TRBV7-9 and TRBJ2-7, with D perhaps matching TRBD2 (5 bases). This CDR3 contains 14 residues. V dropped 4 bases and J dropped 2 bases, with 12 bases sitting between them. From germline, CDR1 is SEHNR and CDR2 FQNEAQ (reference sequence). The CDR3 DNA sequence: TGTGCCAGCAGCTCTCCCCAGGAGGCCTACGAGCAGTACTTC. Translation gives CASSSPQEAYEQYF.

The V gene is TRBV2, the J gene TRBJ2-3; 11 positions match TRBD1. Germline CDR1 reads SNHLY; CDR2 reads FYNNEI. V was clipped by 6 bases and J by 3 bases; unmatched bases: 8. The CDR3 runs to 16 residues. The CDR3 region is CASRMTGTGGTDTQYF. DNA of the CDR3: TGTGCCAGCAGGATGACCGGGACAGGGGGAACAGATACGCAGTATTTT.

The chain uses TRBV7-8 and TRBJ2-3; D possibly matches TRBD1 or TRBD2 (6 bases each). Trimming stripped 5 bases from V and 3 bases from J, with 21 bases between. This CDR3 region has 17 residues. Germline values: CDR1 SGHVS, CDR2 FQNEAQ. CDR3 sequence (DNA): TGTGCCAGCAGCGCGCGGGACATCTCATCTCAAACAGATACGCAGTATTTT. Translating it yields CASSARDISSQTDTQYF.

V is TRBV29-1 and J is TRBJ1-5; no definite D call. The CDR3 is 13 amino acids. Trimming stripped 4 bases from V and 4 bases from J, with 11 bases between. Germline V gene sequence: CDR1 SQVTM, CDR2 ANQGSEA. CDR3 sequence: CSVAGGLNQPQHF. In DNA, the CDR3 is TGCAGCGTTGCGGGAGGGCTAAATCAGCCCCAGCATTTT.

This clonotype was observed many times. The rearrangement uses TRBV4-1 and TRBJ1-4; D remains unclear. The V gene's germline CDR1 is MGHRA and CDR2 YSYEKL. V was shortened by 2 bases and J by 4 bases, with 20 bases between the two germline ends. This CDR3 has 18 residues. Here the CDR3 reads CASSQPAVRPELNEKLFF. The CDR3 nucleotides are TGCGCCAGCAGCCAACCCGCGGTTAGACCCGAACTTAATGAAAAACTGTTTTTT.

The gene calls are TRBV7-4 and TRBJ2-1; no definite D call. V was trimmed by 5 bases and J by 4 bases, leaving 6 bases between them. The V gene's germline CDR1 is SGHVT and CDR2 SQSDAQ. The CDR3 length is 12 residues. The CDR3 reads CASSKGYNEQFF. Written as DNA, the CDR3 is TGTGCCAGCAGCAAGGGATACAATGAGCAGTTCTTC. Full variable domain (remainder filled in from reference TRBV7-4 and TRBJ2-1): GAGVSQSPRYKVAKRGRDVALRCDSISGHVTLYWYRQTLGQGSEVLTYSQSDAQRDKSGRPSGRFSAERPERSVSTLKIQRTEQGDSAVYLCASSKGYNEQFFGPGTRLTVL.

This clonotype showed up just a few times. The chain uses TRBV7-4 and TRBJ1-5; 9 positions match TRBD1. Per the germline V gene, CDR1 is SGHVT and CDR2 is SQSDAQ. The CDR3 is 18 residues long. V lost 3 bases and J lost 2; bases outside the gene matches: 11. The CDR3 sequence is CASSFVDRGKYGNQPQHF. The CDR3 nucleotides read TGTGCCAGCAGCTTCGTGGACAGGGGCAAATACGGCAATCAGCCCCAGCATTTT.

This clonotype occurred a few times. The chain employs TRBV6-1 and TRBJ1-1; 10 bases line up with TRBD1. The CDR3 consists of 13 residues. CDR1 MNHNS and CDR2 SASEGT come from the germline V gene. The junction had 2 bases not matched to a gene; V was cut back by 9 bases and J by 1 base. The CDR3 reads CASRQGANTEAFF. CDR3 bases: TGTGCCAGTAGACAGGGGGCGAACACTGAAGCTTTCTTT.

This clonotype was detected ten times or more. V is TRBV10-3 and J is TRBJ2-1; D is undetermined. CDR3 length equals 15 residues. V was cut by 2 bases and J by 7 bases, with 15 bases left in between. CDR1 and CDR2 (germline): ENHRY, SYGVKD. The CDR3: CAISEGIGMRNEQFF. For the CDR3, the DNA is TGTGCCATCAGTGAGGGTATTGGGATGCGGAATGAGCAGTTCTTC.

The chain links TRBV4-3 to TRBJ2-3; no firm D call. The germline V and J ends were trimmed by 3 bases and 2 bases, with 12 bases remaining between them. Germline V lookup: CDR1 LGHNA, CDR2 YSLEER. This CDR3 is built from 15 residues. Written as DNA, the CDR3 is TGCGCCAGCAGCCAGGCGCTTTCGCCCACAGATACGCAGTATTTT. Residues: CASSQALSPTDTQYF.

The CDR3 nucleotides are TGTGCCAGCAGCTTATCGGGGGACATCGGCACAGATACGCAGTATTTT. Translated, it gives CASSLSGDIGTDTQYF. This chain connects TRBV7-6 to TRBJ2-3, with D perhaps assigned TRBD1 or TRBD2 (6 bases each). V was cut by 2 bases and J by 1 base, with 13 bases left in between. Germline-derived CDR1 and CDR2 are SGHVS and FNYEAQ. This CDR3 spans 16 amino acids.

V and J are TRBV13 and TRBJ2-5, with 10 nucleotides matching TRBD1. Trimming cost V 5 bases and J 6 bases; bases outside gene matches: 6. The CDR3 length is 14 residues. The germline CDR1 and CDR2 sequences are PRHDT and FYEKMQ (reference sequence). In nucleotides, the CDR3 is TGTGCCAGCAGCCCAGACAGGGGGCTAAAGACCCAGTACTTC. As protein: CASSPDRGLKTQYF.

The chain combines TRBV5-8 with TRBJ1-4; a possible D gene is TRBD1 (5 bases). This CDR3 comprises 15 residues. The V end lost 4 bases, the J end lost 7 bases, and 17 bases lay between the germline ends. Germline loops: CDR1 SGHTS, CDR2 YDEGEE. Here the CDR3 reads CASSVGGRPTEKLFF. CDR3 bases: TGTGCCAGCAGCGTTGGGGGGAGACCTACTGAAAAACTGTTTTTT.

This clonotype was observed a handful of times. This sequence joins TRBV6-5 and TRBJ1-1; 9 bases match TRBD1. The CDR3 runs to 15 residues. CDR1 and CDR2 from the germline V gene are MNHEY and SVGAGI. V trimming: 0 bases; J trimming: 3 bases; junction bases outside the gene matches: 2. CDR3 nucleotide sequence: TGTGCCAGCAGTTACTCCGGGACAGGGTACACTGAAGCTTTCTTT. This translates into CASSYSGTGYTEAFF.